This T cell receptor (beta chain) emerged from a study of CD8+ T cells in alopecia areata. Study overall: Treated patients were given oral tofacitinib, which was dosed at 5 to 10 mg twice daily.

Points from the study as a whole: Tissue-resident alphabeta T cells belonging to normal skin likewise get sequenced within scalp specimens. Across lesional scalp, and particularly alopecia totalis/universalis, clonality surpassed that of normal scalp.

This clone was observed a handful of times. The antigen is undetermined. Patients with alopecia areata provided lesional scalp punch biopsies as well as peripheral blood. Sequencing used cDNA as its template, made by extracting RNA and reverse transcribing it. TCRdb's copy holds only in-frame clones and misses some; the assay was immunoSEQ multiplex PCR. The table includes hundreds of thousands of clones, 50% to 60% detected once. V was cut by 2 bases and J by 4 bases, with 3 bases left in between. This CDR3 spans 13 amino acids. The sequence derives from a human donor with alopecia areata. The rearrangement links TRBV23-1 to TRBJ2-6; D unresolved. TRBV23-1 falls under the ORF class, with uncertain function. The sample was CD4+ T cells sorted from blood, taken at week 0. CDR3 region: CASSQTGANVLTF. The CDR3 coding sequence is TGCGCCAGCAGTCAAACCGGGGCCAACGTCCTGACTTTC.